This T cell receptor (beta chain) was captured by sequencing in a study of T cell responses to AZD1222 COVID-19 vaccine. Second-dose intervals of approximately 4 or approximately 12 weeks were pooled. The protocol was immunoSEQ multiplex PCR, while the TCRdb copy is restricted to in-frame clones and leaves out a portion. The repertoire holds about 150,000 clones, with around 90% as singletons. Germline CDR1 reads SNHLY; CDR2 reads FYNNEI. With 7 bases removed from V and 0 bases from J, the gap between germline ends came to 7 bases. The CDR3 runs to 13 residues. Study outcomes and limitations: At 160-218 and 743-854, vaccine-associated CD4 TCRs were dominant, and they spanned spike.

With regard to this clone: The antigen remains undetermined.

This chain joins TRBV2 and TRBJ1-5; D gene uncertain. This clonotype was obtained from an adult who received the AZD1222 COVID-19 vaccine. This specimen consisted of peripheral blood, obtained 28 days after the second AZD1222 dose. The DNA of the CDR3 is TGTGCCAGCACCCTTAATAGCAATCAGCCCCAGCATTTT. Its translation is CASTLNSNQPQHF.